These 18 T cell receptor beta chains came from one sample sequenced in a study of cytomegalovirus exposure and HLA in healthy donors. Primers included in the PCR were 60 Vbeta and 13 Jbeta primers. Produced via immunoSEQ multiplex PCR; TCRdb's table is partial and in-frame only. The table shows fewer than 250,000 clones, with over 75% occurring only once. The specimen sequenced was PBMCs. These receptors came from a man aged 18 to 30 in good health and CMV-seronegative.

The chain recombines TRBV7-2 with TRBJ1-1; 7 bases line up with TRBD1. The CDR3 totals 14 residues. The V gene end was trimmed by 5 bases and the J gene end by 1 base; junction bases not matched to a gene: 4. The germline V gene encodes CDR1 SGHTA and CDR2 FQGNSA. In DNA form, the CDR3 reads TGTGCCAGCAGCCAACGACAGGGGAACACTGAAGCTTTCTTT. Translated, it gives CASSQRQGNTEAFF.

V is TRBV30 and J is TRBJ2-2; 9 bases fit TRBD2. Trimming cost V 7 bases and J 5 bases; bases outside gene matches: 11. CDR3 length: 15 residues. Germline CDR1 and CDR2: GTSNPN and SVGIG (reference sequence). CDR3 sequence: CALRVAGEPTGELFF. The DNA of the CDR3 is TGTGCCTTGCGAGTAGCGGGAGAGCCTACCGGGGAGCTGTTTTTT.

The chain couples TRBV9 to TRBJ2-7; 9 bases map to TRBD2. CDR3 size: 15 residues. V gave up 0 bases and J gave up 4 bases; unmatched junction bases: 5. Germline CDR1 SGDLS, CDR2 YYNGEE. This chain's CDR3 is CASSVGAGGPYEQYF. DNA of the CDR3: TGTGCCAGCAGCGTAGGGGCGGGGGGGCCTTACGAGCAGTACTTC.

This chain connects TRBV2 to TRBJ1-3, with 10 bases fitting TRBD1. CDR3 length equals 16 residues. J gave up 1 base and V 4 bases, and 4 bases lay outside the gene matches. Germline V gene lookup returns CDR1 SNHLY and CDR2 FYNNEI. This CDR3 reads CASSAEGQGSGNTIYF. CDR3 bases: TGTGCCAGCAGTGCCGAGGGACAGGGGTCTGGAAACACCATATATTTT.

This rearrangement joins TRBV28 to TRBJ2-2, with TRBD1 matching 11 bases. CDR1 and CDR2 from the germline V gene are MDHEN and SYDVKM. V was pared by 4 bases and J by 5 bases, with 3 bases of the junction left unmatched. This CDR3 contains 15 residues. The CDR3 protein is CASSWGQGVTGELFF. The CDR3 DNA reads TGTGCCAGCAGTTGGGGACAGGGGGTTACCGGGGAGCTGTTTTTT.

V and J are TRBV19 and TRBJ2-7, with D tentatively TRBD2 (6 bases). Germline lookup yields CDR1 LNHDA and CDR2 SQIVND (reference sequence). This CDR3 region has 14 residues. V lost 4 bases and J lost 7, with 17 bases in between. CDR3 nucleotide sequence: TGTGCCAGTAGTAGTGCTGGGACTGACCGGGAGCAGTACTTC. This encodes CASSSAGTDREQYF. Full variable domain (rest looked up from reference TRBV19 and TRBJ2-7): DGGITQSPKYLFRKEGQNVTLSCEQNLNHDAMYWYRQDPGQGLRLIYYSQIVNDFQKGDIAEGYSVSREKKESFPLTVTSAQKNPTAFYLCASSSAGTDREQYFGPGTRLTVT.

The chain is built from TRBV5-6 and TRBJ2-4; 7 bases are shared with TRBD1. V dropped 4 bases and J dropped 4; count of bases not matched to a gene: 14. Germline CDR1 and CDR2: SGHDT and YYEEEE. The length of the CDR3 is 17 residues. The chain's CDR3 is CASSRLTRDSTKNIQYF. The DNA of the CDR3 is TGTGCCAGCAGCCGACTTACCCGGGACAGTACTAAAAACATTCAGTACTTC.

V is TRBV6-1 and J is TRBJ1-1; the D gene is possibly TRBD1 (5 bases). With 1 base removed from V and 8 bases from J, the gap between germline ends came to 23 bases. CDR3 length equals 17 residues. Germline CDR1 and CDR2: MNHNS and SASEGT. CDR3 sequence reads: CASSEGPILGGATEAFF. The DNA of the CDR3 is TGTGCCAGCAGTGAAGGCCCCATCCTCGGGGGAGCTACCGAAGCTTTCTTT.

V usage is TRBV5-5 and J usage is TRBJ2-2, with TRBD1 as a possible D gene (6 bases). The V end was cut by 4 bases, the J end by 6 bases, with 19 bases between. The CDR3 has 16 residues. Per the germline V gene, CDR1 is SGHKS and CDR2 is YYEKEE (reference sequence). This CDR3 is CASSPPPGQISGELFF. Here the CDR3 DNA reads TGTGCCAGCAGCCCCCCCCCGGGACAAATATCCGGGGAGCTGTTTTTT.

The J gene is TRBJ1-2, the V gene TRBV19; 7 bases align to TRBD1. The germline V gene encodes CDR1 LNHDA and CDR2 SQIVND (reference sequence). V was pared by 5 bases and J by 0 bases, with 6 bases of the junction left unmatched. This CDR3 comprises 15 residues. The CDR3 coding sequence is TGTGCCAGTAGTTCACAGGGGTCAGCTAACTATGGCTACACCTTC. Amino acids: CASSSQGSANYGYTF.

The DNA of the CDR3 is TGTGCCAGCAGCAAAACGACAGGGCTTGGCACCGGGGAGCTGTTTTTT. Translated: CASSKTTGLGTGELFF. The genes are TRBV9 and TRBJ2-2, with 7 bases aligning to TRBD1. The CDR3 totals 16 residues. The V gene's germline CDR1 is SGDLS and CDR2 YYNGEE. J lost 4 bases, V lost 4 bases, and 10 bases had no gene match.

The rearrangement links TRBV6-5 to TRBJ2-2; 7 bases fit TRBD2. The CDR3 length is 16 residues. After removal of 2 bases from V and 7 bases from J, the junction contained 10 bases not matched to a gene. CDR1 MNHEY and CDR2 SVGAGI come from the germline V gene. The DNA for the CDR3 is TGTGCCAGCAGTTACCCGAGGTTGGGAGGGGTCGGGGAGCTGTTTTTT. The encoded protein is CASSYPRLGGVGELFF.

The chain uses TRBV7-9 and TRBJ1-1, with D tentatively TRBD1 (6 bases). V shed 0 bases and J shed 7 bases, with 9 bases lying between them. The V gene's germline CDR1 is SEHNR and CDR2 FQNEAQ (reference sequence). CDR3 length equals 13 residues. CDR3 amino acids: CASSLALDSEAFF. DNA for the CDR3: TGTGCCAGCAGCTTAGCGCTGGACAGTGAAGCTTTCTTT.

The V gene is TRBV9, the J gene TRBJ2-3; D remains ambiguous. The CDR3 runs 17 residues. The germline V gene encodes CDR1 SGDLS and CDR2 YYNGEE. V was trimmed by 4 bases and J by 0 bases, leaving 18 bases between them. The CDR3 loop is CASSTPWSVASTDTQYF. The CDR3 DNA reads TGTGCCAGCAGCACCCCGTGGAGCGTCGCTAGCACAGATACGCAGTATTTT.

Regarding this clone: Other DNA sequences in this specimen translate into the identical CDR3. V and J are TRBV5-6 and TRBJ2-1; 9 nucleotides agree with TRBD2. The length of the CDR3 is 15 residues. The germline V gene has CDR1 SGHDT and CDR2 YYEEEE. V shed 0 bases, J shed 4 bases, and the junction held 2 bases outside the gene matches. DNA for the CDR3: TGTGCCAGCAGCTTGGGACTAGCGGAATACAATGAGCAGTTCTTC. Translation gives CASSLGLAEYNEQFF.

The V and J genes are TRBV19 and TRBJ2-3, with unresolved D. Per germline, CDR1 LNHDA and CDR2 SQIVND (reference sequence). The CDR3 sequence is 14 residues long. The germline V and J ends were trimmed by 7 bases and 4 bases, with 15 bases remaining between them. In DNA form, the CDR3 reads TGTGCCAGTACTAGGTCCGTCAATTCAGATACGCAGTATTTT. Protein product: CASTRSVNSDTQYF.

The CDR3 DNA sequence: TGTGCCAGTAGTCGGAGCGGAGCCTACGAGCAGTACTTC. It encodes CASSRSGAYEQYF. The genes are TRBV19 and TRBJ2-7; the D gene is possibly TRBD2 (5 bases). CDR1 LNHDA and CDR2 SQIVND come from the germline V gene (reference sequence). Trimming pared 5 bases from V and 2 bases from J, leaving 10 bases between. The CDR3 consists of 13 residues.

The chain carries TRBV19 and TRBJ2-1; 7 nucleotides match TRBD2. The germline CDR1 and CDR2 sequences are LNHDA and SQIVND (reference sequence). V shed 1 base and J 8 bases; nucleotides not matched to a gene: 5. This CDR3 has 14 amino acids. For the CDR3, the DNA is TGTGCCAGTAGTATAGCGGGAGGCAGCGATGAGCAGTTCTTC. It yields the protein CASSIAGGSDEQFF.